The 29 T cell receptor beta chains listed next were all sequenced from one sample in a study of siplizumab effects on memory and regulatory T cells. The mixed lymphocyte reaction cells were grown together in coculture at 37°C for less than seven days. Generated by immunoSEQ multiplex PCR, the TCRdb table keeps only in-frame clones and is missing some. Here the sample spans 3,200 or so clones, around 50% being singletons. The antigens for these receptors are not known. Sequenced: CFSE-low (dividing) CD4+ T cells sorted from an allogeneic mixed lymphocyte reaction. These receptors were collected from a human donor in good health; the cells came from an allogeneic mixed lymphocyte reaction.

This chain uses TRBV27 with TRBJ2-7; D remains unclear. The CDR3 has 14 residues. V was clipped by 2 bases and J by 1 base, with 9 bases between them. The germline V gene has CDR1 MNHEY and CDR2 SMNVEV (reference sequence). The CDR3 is CASSLKPTSYEQYF. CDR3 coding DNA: TGTGCCAGCAGTTTAAAGCCTACTTCCTACGAGCAGTACTTC.

DNA for the CDR3: TGTGCCAGCTCGCCCTCGGAAAGGGTAGGCTACACCTTC. Its translation is CASSPSERVGYTF. The chain links TRBV18 to TRBJ1-2; no clear D. V lost 6 bases to trimming and J lost 8 bases, with 16 bases between them. This CDR3 region has 13 residues. The germline V gene has CDR1 KGHSH and CDR2 LQKENI.

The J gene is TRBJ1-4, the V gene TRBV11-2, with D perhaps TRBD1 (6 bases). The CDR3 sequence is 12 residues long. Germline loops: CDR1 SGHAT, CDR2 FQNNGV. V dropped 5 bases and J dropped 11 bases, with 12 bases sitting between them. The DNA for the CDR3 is TGTGCCAGCAGCCCACTACAGGGTAAACTGTTTTTT. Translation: CASSPLQGKLFF.

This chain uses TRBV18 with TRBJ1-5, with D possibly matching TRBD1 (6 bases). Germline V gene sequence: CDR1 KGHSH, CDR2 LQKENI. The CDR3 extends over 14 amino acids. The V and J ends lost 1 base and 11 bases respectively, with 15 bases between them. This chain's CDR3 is CASSPQGEVVAQHF. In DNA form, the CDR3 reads TGTGCCAGCTCACCACAGGGGGAGGTCGTGGCCCAGCATTTT.

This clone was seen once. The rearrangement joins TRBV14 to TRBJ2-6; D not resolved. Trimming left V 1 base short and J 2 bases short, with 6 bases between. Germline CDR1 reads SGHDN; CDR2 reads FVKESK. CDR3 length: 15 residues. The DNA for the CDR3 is TGTGCCAGCAGCCAAGCCCAACCTGGGGCCAACGTCCTGACTTTC. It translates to CASSQAQPGANVLTF.

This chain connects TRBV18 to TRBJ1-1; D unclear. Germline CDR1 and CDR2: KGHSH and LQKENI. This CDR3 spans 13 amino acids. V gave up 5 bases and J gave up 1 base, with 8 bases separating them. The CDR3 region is CASSTNRNTEAFF. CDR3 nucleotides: TGTGCCAGCTCAACTAACAGGAACACTGAAGCTTTCTTT.

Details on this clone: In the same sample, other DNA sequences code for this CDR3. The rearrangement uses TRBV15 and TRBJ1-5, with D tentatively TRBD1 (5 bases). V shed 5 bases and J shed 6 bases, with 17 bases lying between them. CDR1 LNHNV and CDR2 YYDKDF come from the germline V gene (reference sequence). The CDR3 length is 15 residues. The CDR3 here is CATSRRDFPTQPQHF. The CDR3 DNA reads TGTGCCACCAGCCGACGGGACTTTCCCACTCAGCCCCAGCATTTT.

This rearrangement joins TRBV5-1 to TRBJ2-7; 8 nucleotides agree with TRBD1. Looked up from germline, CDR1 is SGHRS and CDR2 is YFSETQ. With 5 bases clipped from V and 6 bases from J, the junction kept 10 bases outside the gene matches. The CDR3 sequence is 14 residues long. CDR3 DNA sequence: TGCGCCAGCAGAACCCTGGCAGGGGGCCCCGAGCAGTACTTC. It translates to CASRTLAGGPEQYF.

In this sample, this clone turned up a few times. The CDR3 protein is CASRGPNGNTIYF. The CDR3 bases are TGCGCCAGCAGGGGCCCCAATGGAAACACCATATATTTT. The chain uses TRBV10-2 and TRBJ1-3; D unclear. This CDR3 region has 13 residues. Trimming took 6 bases from V and 3 from J, leaving 9 bases between them. CDR1 and CDR2 from the germline V gene are WSHSY and SAAADI.

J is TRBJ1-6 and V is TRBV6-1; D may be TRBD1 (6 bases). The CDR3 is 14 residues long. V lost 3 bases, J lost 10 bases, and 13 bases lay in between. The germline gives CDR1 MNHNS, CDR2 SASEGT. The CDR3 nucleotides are TGTGCCAGCAGTGAGACGGGACAAGCATCACCCCTCCACTTT. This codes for CASSETGQASPLHF.

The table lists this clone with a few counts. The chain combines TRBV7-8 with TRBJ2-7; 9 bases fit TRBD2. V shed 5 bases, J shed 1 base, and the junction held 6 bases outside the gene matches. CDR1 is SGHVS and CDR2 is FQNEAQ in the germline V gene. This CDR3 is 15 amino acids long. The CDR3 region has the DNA TGTGCCAGCAGCGCCCTAGCGGGGTGGTCCTACGAGCAGTACTTC. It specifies CASSALAGWSYEQYF.

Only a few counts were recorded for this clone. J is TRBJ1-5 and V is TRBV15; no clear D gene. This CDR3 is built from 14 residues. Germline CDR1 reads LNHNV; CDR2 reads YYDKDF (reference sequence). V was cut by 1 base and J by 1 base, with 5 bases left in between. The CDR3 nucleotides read TGTGCCACCAGCAGAGTAGGGAGCAATCAGCCCCAGCATTTT. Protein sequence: CATSRVGSNQPQHF. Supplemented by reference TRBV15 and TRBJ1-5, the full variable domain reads DAMVIQNPRYQVTQFGKPVTLSCSQTLNHNVMYWYQQKSSQAPKLLFHYYDKDFNNEADTPDNFQSRRPNTSFCFLDIRSPGLGDTAMYLCATSRVGSNQPQHFGDGTRLSIL.

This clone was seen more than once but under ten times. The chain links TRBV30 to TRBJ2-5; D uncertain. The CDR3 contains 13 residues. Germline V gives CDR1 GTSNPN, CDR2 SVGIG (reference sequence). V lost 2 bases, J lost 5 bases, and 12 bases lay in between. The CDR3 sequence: CAWSLGLLETQYF. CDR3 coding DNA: TGTGCCTGGAGTCTGGGATTACTTGAGACCCAGTACTTC.

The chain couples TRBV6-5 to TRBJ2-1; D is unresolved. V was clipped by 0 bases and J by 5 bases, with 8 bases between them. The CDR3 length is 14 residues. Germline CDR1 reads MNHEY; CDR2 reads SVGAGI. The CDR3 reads CASSYSGQNNEQFF. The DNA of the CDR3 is TGTGCCAGCAGTTACTCTGGGCAAAACAATGAGCAGTTCTTC.

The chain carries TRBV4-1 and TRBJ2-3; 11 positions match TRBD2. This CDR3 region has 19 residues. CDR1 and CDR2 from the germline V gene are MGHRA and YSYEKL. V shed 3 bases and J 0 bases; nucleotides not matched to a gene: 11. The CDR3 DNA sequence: TGCGCCAGCAGCCAGATAGCGGGAGGGGGTAAACCAAGCACAGATACGCAGTATTTT. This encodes CASSQIAGGGKPSTDTQYF.

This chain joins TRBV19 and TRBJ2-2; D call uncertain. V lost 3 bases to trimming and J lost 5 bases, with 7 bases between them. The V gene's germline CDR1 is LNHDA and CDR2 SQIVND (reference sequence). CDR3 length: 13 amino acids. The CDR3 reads CASSIGRTGELFF. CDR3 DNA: TGTGCCAGTAGTATTGGCAGGACCGGGGAGCTGTTTTTT.

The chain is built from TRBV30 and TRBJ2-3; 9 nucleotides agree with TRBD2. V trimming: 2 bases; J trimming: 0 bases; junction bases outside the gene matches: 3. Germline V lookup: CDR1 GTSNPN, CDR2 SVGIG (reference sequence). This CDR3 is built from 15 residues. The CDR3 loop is CAWSHSGGSTDTQYF. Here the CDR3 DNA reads TGTGCCTGGAGTCATAGCGGGGGCAGCACAGATACGCAGTATTTT. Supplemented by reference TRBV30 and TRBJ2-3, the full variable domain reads SQTIHQWPATLVQPVGSPLSLECTVEGTSNPNLYWYRQAAGRGLQLLFYSVGIGQISSEVPQNLSASRPQDRQFILSSKKLLLSDSGFYLCAWSHSGGSTDTQYFGPGTRLTVL.

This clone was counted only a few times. The chain's CDR3 is CASSLGGTVYEKLFF. The CDR3 bases are TGCGCCAGCAGCTTGGGCGGGACGGTATATGAAAAACTGTTTTTT. The genes are TRBV5-1 and TRBJ1-4, with TRBD1 as a possible D gene (5 bases). This CDR3 is 15 amino acids long. Germline CDR1 is SGHRS and CDR2 is YFSETQ. Trimming took 0 bases from V and 6 from J, leaving 12 bases between them.

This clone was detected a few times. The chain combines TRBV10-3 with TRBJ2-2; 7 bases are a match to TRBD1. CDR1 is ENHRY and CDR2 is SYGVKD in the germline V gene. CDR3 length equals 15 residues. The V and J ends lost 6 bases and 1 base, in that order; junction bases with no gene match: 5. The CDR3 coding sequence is TGTGCCATCAGGGGGGACAGTAGGAACACCGGGGAGCTGTTTTTT. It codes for CAIRGDSRNTGELFF.

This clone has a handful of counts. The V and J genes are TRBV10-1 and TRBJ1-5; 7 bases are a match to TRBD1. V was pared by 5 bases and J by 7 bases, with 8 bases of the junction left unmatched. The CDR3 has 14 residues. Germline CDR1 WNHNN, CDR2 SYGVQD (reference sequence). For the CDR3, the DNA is TGCGCCAGCAGTTCGGCAGGGGGATACCAGCCCCAGCATTTT. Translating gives CASSSAGGYQPQHF.

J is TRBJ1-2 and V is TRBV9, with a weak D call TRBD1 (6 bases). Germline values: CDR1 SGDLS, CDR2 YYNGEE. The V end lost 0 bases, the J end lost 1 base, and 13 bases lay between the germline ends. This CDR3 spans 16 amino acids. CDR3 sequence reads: CASSVVVAGDNYGYTF. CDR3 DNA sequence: TGTGCCAGCAGCGTAGTGGTAGCAGGGGATAACTATGGCTACACCTTC.

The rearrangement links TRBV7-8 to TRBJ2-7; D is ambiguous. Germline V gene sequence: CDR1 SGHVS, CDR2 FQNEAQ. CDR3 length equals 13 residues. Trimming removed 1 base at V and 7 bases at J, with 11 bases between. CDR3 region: CASSLGGPREQYF. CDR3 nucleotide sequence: TGTGCCAGCAGCTTAGGCGGCCCTCGGGAGCAGTACTTC.

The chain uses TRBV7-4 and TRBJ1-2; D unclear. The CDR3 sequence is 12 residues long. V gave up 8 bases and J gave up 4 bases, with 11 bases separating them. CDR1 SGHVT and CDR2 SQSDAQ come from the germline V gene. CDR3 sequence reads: CASGRPPYGYTF. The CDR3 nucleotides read TGTGCCAGCGGACGACCTCCCTATGGCTACACCTTC.

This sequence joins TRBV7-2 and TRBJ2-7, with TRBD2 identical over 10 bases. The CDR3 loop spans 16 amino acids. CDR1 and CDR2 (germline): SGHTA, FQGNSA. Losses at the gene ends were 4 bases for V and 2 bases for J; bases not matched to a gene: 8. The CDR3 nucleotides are TGTGCCAGCAGCTCCGCCCCAGGACTAGCGGCCTACGAGCAGTACTTC. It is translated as CASSSAPGLAAYEQYF.

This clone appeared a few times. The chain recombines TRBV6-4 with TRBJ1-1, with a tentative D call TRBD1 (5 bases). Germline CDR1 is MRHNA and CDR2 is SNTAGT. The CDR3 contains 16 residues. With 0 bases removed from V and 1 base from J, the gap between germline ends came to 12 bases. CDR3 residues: CASSDSSGRGNTEAFF. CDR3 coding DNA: TGTGCCAGCAGTGACTCATCGGGACGGGGGAACACTGAAGCTTTCTTT.

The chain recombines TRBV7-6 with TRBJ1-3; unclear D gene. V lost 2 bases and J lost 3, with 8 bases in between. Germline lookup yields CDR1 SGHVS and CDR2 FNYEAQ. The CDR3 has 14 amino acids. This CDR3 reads CASSLSDGGNTIYF. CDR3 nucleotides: TGTGCCAGCAGCTTAAGTGACGGTGGAAACACCATATATTTT.

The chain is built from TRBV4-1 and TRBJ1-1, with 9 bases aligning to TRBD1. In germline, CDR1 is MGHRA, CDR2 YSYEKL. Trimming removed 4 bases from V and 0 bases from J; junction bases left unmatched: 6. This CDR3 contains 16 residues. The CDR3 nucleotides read TGCGCCAGCAGCCGCGGACAGGGGTGGATGAACACTGAAGCTTTCTTT. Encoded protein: CASSRGQGWMNTEAFF.

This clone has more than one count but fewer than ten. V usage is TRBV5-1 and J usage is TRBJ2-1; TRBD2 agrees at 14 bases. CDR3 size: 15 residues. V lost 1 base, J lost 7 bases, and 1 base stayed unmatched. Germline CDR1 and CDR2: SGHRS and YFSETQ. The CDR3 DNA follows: TGCGCCAGCAGCTTGCGACTAGCGGGGGGGAATGAGCAGTTCTTC. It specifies CASSLRLAGGNEQFF. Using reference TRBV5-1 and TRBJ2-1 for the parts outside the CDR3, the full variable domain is KAGVTQTPRYLIKTRGQQVTLSCSPISGHRSVSWYQQTPGQGLQFLFEYFSETQRNKGNFPGRFSGRQFSNSRSEMNVSTLELGDSALYLCASSLRLAGGNEQFFGPGTRLTVL.

The CDR3 DNA follows: TGTGCCAGCAGCTTGGGATCTAGCAGGTCTTCCTACGAGCAGTACTTC. Translation gives CASSLGSSRSSYEQYF. The rearrangement uses TRBV5-4 and TRBJ2-7; tentative D call: TRBD2 (5 bases). The V gene lost 0 bases and the J gene lost 1 base, with 14 bases spanning the gap. Germline V gene sequence: CDR1 SGHNT, CDR2 YYREEE (reference sequence). CDR3 length: 16 amino acids.